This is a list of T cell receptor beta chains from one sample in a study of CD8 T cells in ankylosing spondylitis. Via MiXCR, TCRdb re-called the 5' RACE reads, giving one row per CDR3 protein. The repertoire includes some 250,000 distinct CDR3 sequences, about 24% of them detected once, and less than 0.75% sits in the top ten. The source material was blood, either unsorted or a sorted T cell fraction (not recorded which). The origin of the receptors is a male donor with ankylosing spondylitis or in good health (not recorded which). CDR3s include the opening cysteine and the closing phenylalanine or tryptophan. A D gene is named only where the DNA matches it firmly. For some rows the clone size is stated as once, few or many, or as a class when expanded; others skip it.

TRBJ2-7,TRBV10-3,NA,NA,TGTGCCATCAGTGAGTCGACAGGTGCCTACGAGCAGTACTTC,CAISESTGAYEQYF
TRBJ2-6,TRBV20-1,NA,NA,TGCAGTGCTACCCTTTCAGCCGCCTCTGGGGCCAACGTCCTGACTTTC,CSATLSAASGANVLTF
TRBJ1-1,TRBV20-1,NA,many,TGCAGTGCTAGAGTTTCGACTGTGAACACTGAAGCTTTCTTT,CSARVSTVNTEAFF
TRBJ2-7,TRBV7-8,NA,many,TGTGCCAGCAGCTTAGGAGGGATCGAGCAGTACTTC,CASSLGGIEQYF
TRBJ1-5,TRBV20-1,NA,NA,TGCAGTGCTAGACGGGCATCTTATAGCAATCAGCCCCAGCATTTT,CSARRASYSNQPQHF
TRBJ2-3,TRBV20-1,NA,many,TGCAGTCCCTTGCCCTCGACTGATACGCAGTATTTT,CSPLPSTDTQYF
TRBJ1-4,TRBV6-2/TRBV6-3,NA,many,TGTGCCAGCAGTTCTAATATAGGGACCGAAAGTGCGGTTGAAAAACTGTTTTTT,CASSSNIGTESAVEKLFF
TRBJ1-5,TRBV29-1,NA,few,TGCAGCGTTGAAGGTCAGGGCCCCAATCAGCCCCAGCATTTT,CSVEGQGPNQPQHF
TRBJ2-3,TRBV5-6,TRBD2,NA,TGTGCCAGCAGCCGACTAGCGGGGGACACAGATACGCAGTATTTT,CASSRLAGDTDTQYF
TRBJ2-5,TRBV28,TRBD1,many,TGTGCCAGCAGTTTATGGGACAGGCGAGAGACCCAGTACTTC,CASSLWDRRETQYF